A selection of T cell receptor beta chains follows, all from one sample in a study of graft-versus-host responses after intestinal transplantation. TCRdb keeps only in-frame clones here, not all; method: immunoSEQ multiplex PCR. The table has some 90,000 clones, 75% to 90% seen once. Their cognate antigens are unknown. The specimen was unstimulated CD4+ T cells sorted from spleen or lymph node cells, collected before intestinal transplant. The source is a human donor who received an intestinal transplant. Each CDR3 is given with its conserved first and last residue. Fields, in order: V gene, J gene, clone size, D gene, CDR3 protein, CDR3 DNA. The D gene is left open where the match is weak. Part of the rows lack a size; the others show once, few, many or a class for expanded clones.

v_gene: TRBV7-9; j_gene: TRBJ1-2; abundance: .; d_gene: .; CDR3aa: CASSLVSSRFNYGYTF; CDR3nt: TGTGCCAGCAGCTTAGTGTCATCCAGGTTTAACTATGGCTACACCTTC
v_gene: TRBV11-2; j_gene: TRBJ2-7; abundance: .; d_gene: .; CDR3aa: CASSLGGPEQYF; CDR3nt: TGTGCCAGCAGCTTGGGGGGGCCCGAGCAGTACTTC
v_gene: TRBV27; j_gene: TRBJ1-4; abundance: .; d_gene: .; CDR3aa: CASSTRENEKLFF; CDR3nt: TGTGCCAGCAGTACCCGGGAAAATGAAAAACTGTTTTTT
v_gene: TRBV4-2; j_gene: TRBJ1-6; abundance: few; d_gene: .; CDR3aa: CASSQEKAGNSPLHF; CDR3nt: TGTGCCAGCAGCCAAGAAAAGGCCGGGAATTCACCCCTCCACTTT
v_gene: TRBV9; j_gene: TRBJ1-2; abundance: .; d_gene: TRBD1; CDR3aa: CASSGGQGVGYGYTF; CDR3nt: TGTGCCAGCAGCGGAGGACAGGGTGTTGGCTATGGCTACACCTTC
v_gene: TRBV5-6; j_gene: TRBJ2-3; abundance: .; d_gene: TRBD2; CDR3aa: CASSFIGGGATDTQYF; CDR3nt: TGTGCCAGCAGCTTTATTGGCGGGGGGGCAACAGATACGCAGTATTTT
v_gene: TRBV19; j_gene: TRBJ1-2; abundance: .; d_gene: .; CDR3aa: CASSLPSGYGYTF; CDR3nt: TGTGCCAGTAGTCTCCCCTCGGGATATGGCTACACCTTC
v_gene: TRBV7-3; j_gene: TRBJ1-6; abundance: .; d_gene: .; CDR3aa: CASSPGHFSPLHF; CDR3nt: TGTGCCAGCAGCCCGGGACATTTTTCACCCCTCCACTTT
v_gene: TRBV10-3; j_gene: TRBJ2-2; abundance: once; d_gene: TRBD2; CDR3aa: CAISGAPGLAPPGELFF; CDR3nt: TGTGCCATCAGTGGGGCCCCGGGACTAGCTCCCCCCGGGGAGCTGTTTTTT
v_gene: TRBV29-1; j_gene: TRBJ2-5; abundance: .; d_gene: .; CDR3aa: CSVSGVQETQYF; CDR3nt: TGCAGCGTTTCAGGTGTTCAAGAGACCCAGTACTTC